The rows below give T cell receptor beta chains drawn from one sample of a study of blood T cell repertoires in COVID-19. TCRdb's table, derived via immunoSEQ multiplex PCR, lists solely in-frame clones and lacks some. This sample has 150,000 to 200,000 clones, with roughly nine tenths found just once. What was sequenced was peripheral blood. These receptors all come from a woman between 55 and 75 years old with COVID-19, enrolled during active disease. The CDR3 runs from the conserved cysteine through the conserved F or W. A D gene is named only where the DNA matches it firmly. Clone size is given for some rows only: seen once, a few or many times, or a class if the clone is expanded.

v_gene	abundance	j_gene	d_gene	CDR3nt	CDR3aa
TRBV3-1/TRBV3-2	.	TRBJ2-7	.	TGTGCCAGCAGCCCTCAGCCCGAATTGGGGCACGAGCAGTACTTC	CASSPQPELGHEQYF
TRBV30	.	TRBJ1-5	.	TGTGCCTGGAGTTCGGCAGGGGAGCAGCCCCAGCATTTT	CAWSSAGEQPQHF
TRBV5-1	.	TRBJ1-1	.	TGCGCCAGCAGCTTGGCAACAGGGACCACTGAAGCTTTCTTT	CASSLATGTTEAFF
TRBV2	.	TRBJ1-5	.	TGTGCCAGCAGTGAGTGGTCAACGGCCCAGCATTTT	CASSEWSTAQHF
TRBV27	few	TRBJ1-2	.	TGTGCCAGCAGAACTACAGGGACCGGTGGCTACACCTTC	CASRTTGTGGYTF
TRBV21-1	.	TRBJ2-7	.	TGTGCCAGCAGCAAGAGACAGGGTAGAATCTACGAGCAGTACTTC	CASSKRQGRIYEQYF
TRBV30	.	TRBJ2-6	.	TGTGCCTGTCGTCCGGCAGGGGGGTTCTCTGGGGCCAACGTCCTGACTTTC	CACRPAGGFSGANVLTF
TRBV10-3	.	TRBJ1-6	TRBD1	TGTGCCATCAGTGCTTCCCAGGGGGCCAATTCACCCCTCCACTTT	CAISASQGANSPLHF
TRBV27	.	TRBJ2-1	TRBD1	TGTGCCAGCAGTTTATGGGACAGGGTGAATGAGCAGTTCTTC	CASSLWDRVNEQFF
TRBV19	.	TRBJ2-1	TRBD2	TGTGCCAGTAGTATAAGGGGTCGGACTAGCGCTCCCTCCTACAATGAGCAGTTCTTC	CASSIRGRTSAPSYNEQFF
TRBV28	.	TRBJ2-7	TRBD2	TGTGCCAGCAGTTTCTCGGGACTAGCGGGGTACCCCTACGAGCAGTACTTC	CASSFSGLAGYPYEQYF
TRBV3-1/TRBV3-2	once	TRBJ2-3	.	TGTGCCAGCAGCCAAGTCCGGGGTACGCAGTATTTT	CASSQVRGTQYF
TRBV7-3	.	TRBJ2-2	.	TGTGCCAGCAGCTCGACAGTTGCCACCGGGGAGCTGTTTTTT	CASSSTVATGELFF
TRBV24-1	.	TRBJ2-2	.	TGTGCCACCAGTGAGCCTGGACTCATCACCGGGGAGCTGTTTTTT	CATSEPGLITGELFF
TRBV28	once	TRBJ2-7	TRBD2	TGTGCCAGCGGGGGGGGCTCCTACGAGCAGTACTTC	CASGGGSYEQYF
TRBV4-2	.	TRBJ1-1	.	TGTGCCAGCAGCCAAGATAGCCTGAACACTGAAGCTTTCTTT	CASSQDSLNTEAFF
TRBV5-6	.	TRBJ2-5	.	TGTGCCAGCAGCTTTCCCCAGGGAGGCCAAGAGACCCAGTACTTC	CASSFPQGGQETQYF
TRBV6-5	.	TRBJ2-5	.	TGTGCCAGCAGTCCCGACCTGGGGCTGGAGACCCAGTACTTC	CASSPDLGLETQYF
TRBV11-1	.	TRBJ2-7	.	TGTGCCAGCAGCTTATACAGGTCCTTCTACTACGAGCAGTACTTC	CASSLYRSFYYEQYF
TRBV11-2	.	TRBJ1-1	TRBD1	TGTGCCAGCAGCTCGACGGGACAGGGGAACACTGAAGCTTTCTTT	CASSSTGQGNTEAFF
TRBV7-9	.	TRBJ2-7	.	TGTGCCAGCAGCCTCCGGGACAACTCCTACGAGCAGTACTTC	CASSLRDNSYEQYF
TRBV6-5	.	TRBJ1-2	.	TGTGCCAGCAGTAAAACAGGGTTCGGCGGCTACACCTTC	CASSKTGFGGYTF
TRBV6-1	.	TRBJ1-5	.	TGTGCCAGCAGTGAAGTCGGTTTTAATCAGCCCCAGCATTTT	CASSEVGFNQPQHF
TRBV6-5	.	TRBJ2-5	TRBD1	TGTGCCAGCAGCCGTGACAGGGAATATCAGACCCAGTACTTC	CASSRDREYQTQYF
TRBV18	.	TRBJ1-1	.	TGTGCCAGCTCACTAGGACAGCAGAACACTGAAGCTTTCTTT	CASSLGQQNTEAFF
TRBV5-1	.	TRBJ2-7	.	TGCGCCAGCAGCCCACAGGGCCTCTACGAGCAGTACTTC	CASSPQGLYEQYF
TRBV27	.	TRBJ2-7	.	TGTGCCAGCGGGAGGGGGTACTACGAGCAGTACTTC	CASGRGYYEQYF
TRBV11-1	.	TRBJ2-7	TRBD1	TGTGCCAGCAGCCCCGGGACAGGTTTATACGAGCAGTACTTC	CASSPGTGLYEQYF